A single sample gave rise to the 20 T cell receptor beta chains below, sequenced in a study of blood T cell repertoires in COVID-19. This table comes from immunoSEQ multiplex PCR, and its TCRdb copy is limited to in-frame clones, with some not included. The data contain some 150,000 clones, less than 90% of them singletons. Source material: peripheral blood. The origin of the receptors is a human donor in a cohort sampled during active COVID-19.

This sequence joins TRBV12-5 and TRBJ1-3; unclear D gene. Germline CDR1 reads LGHNT; CDR2 reads FRNRAP. The CDR3 length is 12 residues. The V and J ends lost 5 bases and 4 bases respectively, with 6 bases between them. The CDR3 DNA reads as TGTGCTAGTGGTCCCCTCGGAAACACCATATATTTT. Its protein product is CASGPLGNTIYF.

The chain links TRBV5-5 to TRBJ2-7; D not certain. V dropped 5 bases and J dropped 2 bases, with 14 bases sitting between them. Germline CDR1 is SGHKS and CDR2 is YYEKEE (reference sequence). This CDR3 has 14 residues. In DNA form, the CDR3 reads TGTGCCAGCAGTCAAGACTCAAGCCCCTACGAGCAGTACTTC. It codes for CASSQDSSPYEQYF.

V and J are TRBV7-9 and TRBJ2-7, with 9 bases that match TRBD1. V dropped 4 bases and J dropped 3; count of bases not matched to a gene: 4. The CDR3 consists of 14 residues. Germline lookup yields CDR1 SEHNR and CDR2 FQNEAQ (reference sequence). The CDR3: CASSSGTGIYEQYF. The CDR3, as DNA: TGTGCCAGCAGCTCTGGGACAGGGATCTACGAGCAGTACTTC.

The V call is TRBV7-2, the J call TRBJ1-2, with TRBD1 matching over 8 bases. V dropped 4 bases and J dropped 3; count of bases not matched to a gene: 4. CDR1 and CDR2 (germline): SGHTA, FQGNSA. This CDR3 region has 14 residues. Here the CDR3 DNA reads TGTGCCAGCAGCTCTCAGGGGGCTGACTATGGCTACACCTTC. Its translation is CASSSQGADYGYTF.

Only one count was recorded for this clone. The chain employs TRBV3-1 (or the pseudogene TRBV3-2) and TRBJ2-5; maybe TRBD1 (5 bases). V was trimmed by 0 bases and J by 7 bases, leaving 9 bases between them. CDR1 is LGHDT and CDR2 is YNNKEL in the germline V gene (reference sequence). The CDR3 totals 13 residues. CDR3: CASSQDLRGTQYF. The DNA for the CDR3 is TGTGCCAGCAGCCAAGATCTAAGGGGGACCCAGTACTTC.

V is TRBV2 and J is TRBJ2-5; 11 positions match TRBD2. Unmatched junction bases numbered 10, after V lost 5 bases and J lost 5 bases. This CDR3 comprises 16 residues. The germline CDR1 and CDR2 sequences are SNHLY and FYNNEI. CDR3 nucleotide sequence: TGTGCCAGCAGTCCTTTCCTAGCGGGGGGTGGGGAGACCCAGTACTTC. This gives the protein CASSPFLAGGGETQYF.

The chain couples TRBV5-1 to TRBJ1-1; D remains ambiguous. The V gene's germline CDR1 is SGHRS and CDR2 YFSETQ. V was pared by 0 bases and J by 5 bases, with 17 bases between. This CDR3 region has 16 residues. The CDR3 nucleotides are TGCGCCAGCAGCTTGGTTCCGGGAGATCAGGTGACTGAAGCTTTCTTT. Amino acids: CASSLVPGDQVTEAFF.

The chain employs TRBV5-6 and TRBJ2-1; possible D gene TRBD1, 5 bases. The V gene lost 0 bases and the J gene lost 7 bases, with 5 bases spanning the gap. This CDR3 is built from 12 residues. In germline, CDR1 is SGHDT, CDR2 YYEEEE. The CDR3 bases are TGTGCCAGCAGCTTGGCAGGGAATGAGCAGTTCTTC. It is translated as CASSLAGNEQFF.

A few counts support this clone. This chain links TRBV11-2 with TRBJ2-7; weak D call: TRBD1 (6 bases). This CDR3 has 17 amino acids. The germline gives CDR1 SGHAT, CDR2 FQNNGV. V lost 0 bases to trimming and J lost 0 bases, with 15 bases between them. CDR3 residues: CASSLDPTGFSSYEQYF. CDR3 nucleotide sequence: TGTGCCAGCAGCTTAGATCCTACAGGGTTCTCCTCCTACGAGCAGTACTTC.

V usage is TRBV6-5 and J usage is TRBJ1-2, with no clear D. The length of the CDR3 is 13 residues. The V and J ends lost 6 bases and 5 bases respectively, with 13 bases between them. Germline V gives CDR1 MNHEY, CDR2 SVGAGI. The CDR3 spells CASSPVPLYGYTF. CDR3 nucleotide sequence: TGTGCCAGCAGCCCGGTCCCACTTTATGGCTACACCTTC.

The chain links TRBV28 to TRBJ2-5, with D perhaps TRBD1 (6 bases). The length of the CDR3 is 16 residues. V was shortened by 6 bases and J by 3 bases, with 20 bases between the two germline ends. Per the germline V gene, CDR1 is MDHEN and CDR2 is SYDVKM. DNA of the CDR3: TGTGCCAGCAGCACCTTGGGGCGGACAGCGGAAGAGACCCAGTACTTC. Its protein product is CASSTLGRTAEETQYF.

The rearrangement links TRBV18 to TRBJ1-2, with 7 positions matching TRBD1. CDR1 is KGHSH, CDR2 LQKENI, per germline. V lost 0 bases and J lost 7; bases outside the gene matches: 8. The CDR3 sequence is 15 residues long. This CDR3 reads CASSPPNEGAGGYTF. CDR3 bases: TGTGCCAGCTCACCACCGAATGAGGGGGCGGGTGGCTACACCTTC.

The chain couples TRBV14 to TRBJ2-7, with D possibly being TRBD2 (5 bases). V lost 1 base, J lost 7 bases, and 11 bases lay in between. The CDR3 loop spans 13 amino acids. The germline CDR1 and CDR2 sequences are SGHDN and FVKESK. Written as DNA, the CDR3 is TGTGCCAGCAGCCAAGGAGGGTCCCGGGAGCAGTACTTC. Translating it yields CASSQGGSREQYF.

The J gene is TRBJ2-2, the V gene TRBV15; TRBD2 is a possible D gene (6 bases). Trimming removed 2 bases from V and 4 bases from J, with 11 bases in between. This CDR3 has 15 residues. Germline V lookup: CDR1 LNHNV, CDR2 YYDKDF (reference sequence). For the CDR3, the DNA is TGTGCCACCAGCAGACCTCAGGAGGGCACCGGGGAGCTGTTTTTT. Encoded protein: CATSRPQEGTGELFF. Looking up the rest from reference TRBV15 and TRBJ2-2 gives the full variable domain: DAMVIQNPRYQVTQFGKPVTLSCSQTLNHNVMYWYQQKSSQAPKLLFHYYDKDFNNEADTPDNFQSRRPNTSFCFLDIRSPGLGDTAMYLCATSRPQEGTGELFFGEGSRLTVL.

This clone has just one count. J is TRBJ1-5 and V is TRBV6-5; D unclear. V lost 8 bases to trimming and J lost 2 bases, with 13 bases between them. This CDR3 has 14 residues. Germline V lookup: CDR1 MNHEY, CDR2 SVGAGI. CDR3 sequence (DNA): TGTGCCAGCGCGCGGGCCTGGGGCAATCAGCCCCAGCATTTT. It codes for CASARAWGNQPQHF.

The chain links TRBV7-2 to TRBJ1-6; TRBD1 matches at 9 bases. The germline gives CDR1 SGHTA, CDR2 FQGNSA. Trimming at V came to 5 bases and at J to 8 bases, leaving 7 bases not matched to a gene. The CDR3 consists of 15 residues. CDR3 sequence reads: CASSPRDRDHSPLHF. CDR3 nucleotide sequence: TGTGCCAGCAGCCCGCGGGACAGGGACCATTCACCCCTCCACTTT. Filled out from reference TRBV7-2 and TRBJ1-6, the complete variable domain reads GAGVSQSPSNKVTEKGKDVELRCDPISGHTALYWYRQSLGQGLEFLIYFQGNSAPDKSGLPSDRFSAERTGGSVSTLTIQRTQQEDSAVYLCASSPRDRDHSPLHFGNGTRLTVT.

The count of this clone is one. V gene TRBV9 combines with J gene TRBJ2-4; 10 bases match TRBD1. Germline loops: CDR1 SGDLS, CDR2 YYNGEE. This CDR3 is built from 15 residues. The J segment lost 7 bases and the V segment lost 3 bases, leaving 7 bases of the junction unmatched. The CDR3 DNA reads as TGTGCCAGCAGCGGACAGGGGGCGCGGGGGAACATTCAGTACTTC. Translation: CASSGQGARGNIQYF.

The V call is TRBV3-1 (or the pseudogene TRBV3-2), the J call TRBJ1-2; 8 nucleotides agree with TRBD1. This CDR3 is 13 amino acids long. The germline CDR1 and CDR2 sequences are LGHDT and YNNKEL (reference sequence). Losses at the gene ends were 1 base for V and 11 bases for J; bases not matched to a gene: 6. Written as DNA, the CDR3 is TGTGCCAGCAGCCAAGCCTTTACAGGGGGGTACACCTTC. Translating it yields CASSQAFTGGYTF.

V gene TRBV12-3 or TRBV12-4 combines with J gene TRBJ1-2; 9 nucleotides match TRBD1. Trimming cost V 6 bases and J 8 bases; bases outside gene matches: 7. The CDR3 contains 13 residues. CDR3 in DNA: TGTGCCAGCAGCACTGGACAGGGGTACGGCTACACCTTC. Encoded protein: CASSTGQGYGYTF.

V usage is TRBV19 and J usage is TRBJ1-4; the D gene is possibly TRBD1 (6 bases). Germline lookup yields CDR1 LNHDA and CDR2 SQIVND (reference sequence). This CDR3 region has 16 residues. Trimming removed 5 bases at V and 0 bases at J, with 13 bases between. The DNA of the CDR3 is TGTGCCAGTAGTGCCCGGGACACCTCAACTAATGAAAAACTGTTTTTT. This translates into CASSARDTSTNEKLFF.